The rows below give T cell receptor beta chains drawn from one sample of a study of monozygotic twins with cystic fibrosis. The method was immunoSEQ multiplex PCR; TCRdb's version includes in-frame clones alone and lacks a portion of them. Of tens of thousands of clones listed, roughly 96% are singletons. Specimen: blood. The receptors derive from a girl aged 2-15 years with cystic fibrosis. Each CDR3 is given with its conserved first and last residue. A D gene is named only where the DNA matches it firmly. Clone sizes are given selectively: once, few, many, or a class where the clone is expanded.

NA,TRBV11-3,TRBJ2-2,TRBD2,TGTGCCAGCAGCTTGGGTCGGGAGGCCGGGGAGCTGTTTTTT,CASSLGREAGELFF
NA,TRBV6-5,TRBJ1-5,TRBD1,TGTGCCAGCAGTTCCCTCGGACAGGGGAACAATCAGCCCCAGCATTTT,CASSSLGQGNNQPQHF
NA,TRBV6-5,TRBJ2-1,NA,TGTGCCAGCAGTGCCACCGGTGGGAGTGAGCAGTTCTTC,CASSATGGSEQFF
NA,TRBV29-1,TRBJ2-7,TRBD2,TGCAGCGTCTACGGACTAGCGGGAGCCTACGAGCAGTACTTC,CSVYGLAGAYEQYF
NA,TRBV15,TRBJ2-2,TRBD1,TGTGCCACCAGCACAAGACAGGGCTCGAACACCGGGGAGCTGTTTTTT,CATSTRQGSNTGELFF
NA,TRBV30,TRBJ1-2,NA,TGTGCCTGGAGTGTCGGAGGCTATGGCTACACCTTC,CAWSVGGYGYTF
NA,TRBV19,TRBJ2-7,NA,TGTGCCAGTAAGGGACAAAGCACCTACGAGCAGTACTTC,CASKGQSTYEQYF
few,TRBV5-1,TRBJ1-1,NA,TGCGCCAGCAGCGAAAACACTGAAGCTTTCTTT,CASSENTEAFF
NA,TRBV5-1,TRBJ1-1,TRBD1,TGCGCCAGCAGCTTGGGACAGGGGGCGACTGAAGCTTTCTTT,CASSLGQGATEAFF
NA,TRBV25-1,TRBJ1-2,NA,TGTGCCAGCAGTGATCTCTATAGCTACACCTTC,CASSDLYSYTF
NA,TRBV6-1,TRBJ2-7,NA,TGTGCCAGCAGTGGGGACCCGACAGGCAACGAGCAGTACTTC,CASSGDPTGNEQYF
NA,TRBV28,TRBJ2-7,TRBD1,TGTGCCAGCAGCGGGACAGGGATGACCTACGAGCAGTACTTC,CASSGTGMTYEQYF
NA,TRBV19,TRBJ1-1,TRBD1,TGTGCCAGTAGTCCCCAACGACAGGGGATTAATGAAGCTTTCTTT,CASSPQRQGINEAFF
NA,TRBV25-1,TRBJ2-1,TRBD1,TGTGCCAGCAGGGGACAGGGGTTCAATGAGCAGTTCTTC,CASRGQGFNEQFF
NA,TRBV6-1,TRBJ1-1,NA,TGTGCCAGCAGTGAAGTCAGGATGAACACTGAAGCTTTCTTT,CASSEVRMNTEAFF
NA,TRBV7-2,TRBJ2-7,NA,TGTGCCAGCCAGGCGGGACCCTCCTACGAGCAGTACTTC,CASQAGPSYEQYF
once,TRBV19,TRBJ2-1,TRBD2,TGTGCCAGCGGGACTAGCGCGTACAATGAGCAGTTCTTC,CASGTSAYNEQFF
NA,TRBV2,TRBJ2-7,TRBD1,TGTGCCAGCAGTGACGCCGGGACAGATTATTCCTACGAGCAGTACTTC,CASSDAGTDYSYEQYF
NA,TRBV7-9,TRBJ2-7,NA,TGTGCCAGCAGCGTAAGCAGATTTCGGACTGGCTCCTACGAGCAGTACTTC,CASSVSRFRTGSYEQYF
NA,TRBV19,TRBJ1-4,TRBD1,TGTGCCAGTAGTATCGGGACAGGAAGTAGCGAAAAACTGTTTTTT,CASSIGTGSSEKLFF
NA,TRBV4-2,TRBJ2-6,TRBD2,TGTGCCAGCAGCCCTAGCGGGTACTCTGGGGCCAACGTCCTGACTTTC,CASSPSGYSGANVLTF
NA,TRBV6-5,TRBJ2-3,NA,TGTGCCAGCAGTTACTCGTTTAGCCGGCCTGATACGCAGTATTTT,CASSYSFSRPDTQYF
NA,TRBV19,TRBJ1-5,NA,TGTGCCAGTAGAGACCGCCGTGGGGGGTGGCGAACGCAGCCCCAGCATTTT,CASRDRRGGWRTQPQHF
once,TRBV27,TRBJ1-5,NA,TGTGCCAGCAGAGGGCAGGGCCTTCGCAATCAGCCCCAGCATTTT,CASRGQGLRNQPQHF
NA,TRBV29-1,TRBJ1-2,NA,TGCGGGGGGCAGGCTAACTATGGCTACACCTTC,CGGQANYGYTF
NA,TRBV19,TRBJ1-1,NA,TGTGCCAGTACCCAACAACAGGGTTCGTTGACTGAAGCTTTCTTT,CASTQQQGSLTEAFF
NA,TRBV2,TRBJ2-3,NA,TGTGCCAGCAGTGATGTAGGTGTAGATACGCAGTATTTT,CASSDVGVDTQYF